This record looks at one TCR beta chain sequence and its context. Sequenced by immunoSEQ multiplex PCR; TCRdb stores in-frame clones only, minus some. The sample shows about 130,000 clones, under 90% of them seen only once. The CDR3 consists of 17 residues. V was pared by 3 bases and J by 7 bases, with 25 bases between. Germline CDR1 is MDHEN and CDR2 is SYDVKM. These data originate in a study of control samples from healthy donors and cancer patients. The chain recombines TRBV28 with TRBJ2-7; D may match TRBD1 or TRBD2 (6 bases each). Sample: PBMCs. The sequence was collected from a man aged 45-65 years with head and neck cancer. CDR3 loop: CASSLGGARASLREQYF. The CDR3 coding sequence is TGTGCCAGCAGTTTGGGGGGCGCGCGGGCGTCTTTACGAGAGCAGTACTTC.